A single T cell receptor (beta chain) is shown here with its context. The data are from a study of T cell changes during pregnancy in multiple sclerosis. CDR3 length: 12 amino acids. The V gene lost 0 bases and the J gene lost 7 bases, with 9 bases spanning the gap. From germline, CDR1 is GTSNPN and CDR2 SVGIG (reference sequence). Sequenced by immunoSEQ multiplex PCR; TCRdb stores in-frame clones only, minus some. This table holds some 130,000 clones, less than 97% found once. The chain carries TRBV30 and TRBJ2-5; the D gene is possibly TRBD2 (5 bases). Sequencing was performed on peripheral blood, taken after pregnancy. This sequence was found in a female donor with multiple sclerosis, enrolled in a pregnancy study. The CDR3 is CAWSVSRGTQYF. CDR3 in DNA: TGTGCCTGGAGTGTATCTCGGGGGACCCAGTACTTC.